The subject of this entry is one T cell receptor beta chain. The target antigen is unknown. Assay used: immunoSEQ multiplex PCR; TCRdb lists only in-frame clones, some missing. This sample has more than 30,000 clones, with more than 70% found just once. This sample was taken from a study of lymphopenia after photon versus proton radiotherapy. Study results and limitations: Authors raise, but do not show, better survival with proton therapy. After lymphocyte nadir, photon-treated repertoires showed oligoclonal expansion, especially CD8+ Temra. Larger post-nadir TCR diversity loss correlated inversely with survival in deceased patients. Photon-treated patients lost naive T cells and TCR diversity; proton-treated stayed stable.

V lost 3 bases and J lost 1; bases outside the gene matches: 13. Germline V CDR1 and CDR2: SGHNT, YYREEE (reference sequence). The CDR3 covers 18 residues. The sequence came from a man in his fifties or sixties with gastric cancer. The rearrangement uses TRBV5-4 and TRBJ2-1; TRBD2 agrees at 7 bases. The sequencing used peripheral blood, collected from a patient treated with photon-based radiotherapy. CDR3 protein: CASSSKREGRRSYNEQFF. The DNA of the CDR3 is TGTGCCAGCAGCTCGAAGAGGGAGGGCCGTAGGTCCTACAATGAGCAGTTCTTC.